Each of the 25 T cell receptor beta chains below was sequenced from the same sample in a study of beta chain features in type 1 diabetes. The investigators reverse transcribed all of the isolated RNA, so they sequenced expressed TCRB transcripts. Sequencing was performed with immunoSEQ multiplex PCR; in TCRdb, only in-frame clones are kept and a portion is missing. The sample has around 430,000 clones, about 30% seen once. Sequencing was carried out using naive CD4+ T cells from blood. The origin of the receptors is a young man in good health.

This clone was counted a few times. CDR3 nucleotides: TGTGCCAGCAGCCCCCGCAGGGGTGGCGCCTACAATGAGCAGTTCTTC. Protein: CASSPRRGGAYNEQFF. The V call is TRBV7-2, the J call TRBJ2-1, with D perhaps TRBD1 (6 bases). V was trimmed by 5 bases and J by 2 bases, leaving 16 bases between them. The CDR3 runs to 16 residues. CDR1 is SGHTA and CDR2 is FQGNSA in the germline V gene. The full variable domain, with the rest looked up from reference TRBV7-2 and TRBJ2-1, is GAGVSQSPSNKVTEKGKDVELRCDPISGHTALYWYRQSLGQGLEFLIYFQGNSAPDKSGLPSDRFSAERTGGSVSTLTIQRTQQEDSAVYLCASSPRRGGAYNEQFFGPGTRLTVL.

The V gene is TRBV14, the J gene TRBJ2-3; 7 nucleotides align to TRBD1. The CDR3 totals 13 residues. Germline CDR1 and CDR2: SGHDN and FVKESK. The V segment lost 6 bases and the J segment 4 bases; nucleotides outside the gene matches: 4. This chain's CDR3 is CASSHRGADTQYF. The CDR3 DNA follows: TGTGCCAGCAGTCACAGGGGCGCAGATACGCAGTATTTT. Complete variable domain (other parts from reference TRBV14 and TRBJ2-3): EAGVTQFPSHSVIEKGQTVTLRCDPISGHDNLYWYRRVMGKEIKFLLHFVKESKQDESGMPNNRFLAERTGGTYSTLKVQPAELEDSGVYFCASSHRGADTQYFGPGTRLTVL.

The sample holds a few counts of this clone. V usage is TRBV28 and J usage is TRBJ2-1; 9 bases align to TRBD1. V was clipped by 8 bases and J by 2 bases; unmatched bases: 4. The CDR3 is 14 residues long. Germline loops: CDR1 MDHEN, CDR2 SYDVKM. The CDR3 loop is CASLDRGTYNEQFF. The CDR3 DNA reads as TGTGCCAGCCTGGACAGGGGAACCTACAATGAGCAGTTCTTC.

This clone was seen more than once but under ten times. The chain couples TRBV4-2 to TRBJ2-3; 14 bases align to TRBD2. The CDR3 loop spans 16 amino acids. Losses at the gene ends were 2 bases for V and 4 bases for J; bases not matched to a gene: 2. Germline loops: CDR1 LGHNA, CDR2 YNFKEQ. CDR3 in DNA: TGTGCCAGCAGCCAACTGGGACTAGCGGGAGCAGATACGCAGTATTTT. This sequence encodes CASSQLGLAGADTQYF.

V usage is TRBV6-1 and J usage is TRBJ2-7, with 12 nucleotides matching TRBD2. From germline, CDR1 is MNHNS and CDR2 SASEGT. The CDR3 runs to 13 residues. V shed 8 bases, J shed 4 bases, and the junction held 3 bases outside the gene matches. The CDR3 reads CASRTSGMYEQYF. Here the CDR3 DNA reads TGTGCCAGCCGGACTAGCGGGATGTACGAGCAGTACTTC.

The J gene is TRBJ2-7, the V gene TRBV4-1; D tentatively fits TRBD1 or TRBD2 (5 bases each). CDR1 and CDR2 from the germline V gene are MGHRA and YSYEKL. The V gene lost 4 bases and the J gene lost 3 bases, with 13 bases spanning the gap. This CDR3 comprises 14 residues. The CDR3 DNA reads TGCGCCAGCAGCCTCCGGGACGGGCACTACGAGCAGTACTTC. Translation: CASSLRDGHYEQYF.

This chain connects TRBV5-1 to TRBJ2-2; D remains ambiguous. Germline-derived CDR1 and CDR2 are SGHRS and YFSETQ. Trimming pared 1 base from V and 1 base from J, leaving 8 bases between. The CDR3 is 15 residues long. Here the CDR3 reads CASSLQSENTGELFF. For the CDR3, the DNA is TGCGCCAGCAGCTTGCAGTCAGAGAACACCGGGGAGCTGTTTTTT.

This clone was picked up a small number of times. CDR3 residues: CAWSGEMDEQYF. The CDR3, as DNA: TGTGCCTGGAGTGGCGAGATGGACGAGCAGTACTTC. The chain employs TRBV30 and TRBJ2-7; D gene uncertain. CDR1 is GTSNPN and CDR2 is SVGIG in the germline V gene (reference sequence). This CDR3 is 12 amino acids long. V gave up 1 base and J gave up 5 bases, with 9 bases separating them.

This rearrangement joins TRBV20-1 to TRBJ1-3; D remains unclear. The germline V gene has CDR1 DFQATT and CDR2 SNEGSKA (reference sequence). Deletions cut 5 bases from V and 8 bases from J, with 10 bases between. The CDR3 runs to 11 residues. In DNA form, the CDR3 reads TGCAGTGCTCGGTGGACGGACACCATATATTTT. Protein sequence: CSARWTDTIYF.

The chain combines TRBV25-1 with TRBJ2-7; D gene unclear. Per germline, CDR1 MGHDK and CDR2 SYGVNS. The CDR3 has 14 amino acids. V was clipped by 1 base and J by 3 bases, with 10 bases between them. This CDR3 reads CASSESLLIYEQYF. DNA of the CDR3: TGTGCCAGCAGTGAATCGCTTCTCATCTACGAGCAGTACTTC.

This clone came up a few times. The J gene is TRBJ2-5, the V gene TRBV30; possibly TRBD2 for D (5 bases). The germline gives CDR1 GTSNPN, CDR2 SVGIG (reference sequence). The CDR3 is 11 residues long. Deletions cut 2 bases from V and 10 bases from J, with 11 bases between. The CDR3 region is CAWSNGVGQYF. Written as DNA, the CDR3 is TGTGCCTGGAGTAACGGGGTGGGCCAGTACTTC.

The table lists this clone with a few counts. This chain uses TRBV29-1 with TRBJ1-4; D gene uncertain. CDR1 is SQVTM and CDR2 is ANQGSEA in the germline V gene. This CDR3 comprises 14 residues. Trimming stripped 6 bases from V and 0 bases from J, with 11 bases between. CDR3 region: CSVKIHATNEKLFF. In DNA, the CDR3 is TGCAGCGTAAAGATACACGCAACTAATGAAAAACTGTTTTTT.

This clone was found a few times. V gene TRBV18 combines with J gene TRBJ2-3; D possibly corresponds to TRBD1 (5 bases). The V gene lost 3 bases and the J gene lost 4 bases, with 8 bases spanning the gap. CDR1 and CDR2 (germline): KGHSH, LQKENI. This CDR3 has 13 residues. The CDR3 loop reads CASSPQGSDTQYF. CDR3 sequence (DNA): TGTGCCAGCTCACCTCAGGGTTCAGATACGCAGTATTTT.

In this sample, this clone turned up a few times. This chain uses TRBV6-1 with TRBJ1-2, with a weak D call TRBD1 (6 bases). Trimming left V 6 bases short and J 4 bases short, with 15 bases between. Germline CDR1 reads MNHNS; CDR2 reads SASEGT. The CDR3 sequence is 14 residues long. The CDR3 loop reads CASRATGRAYGYTF. The CDR3 bases are TGTGCCAGCAGGGCTACAGGGAGGGCCTATGGCTACACCTTC.

The rearrangement joins TRBV18 to TRBJ2-1, with TRBD2 identical over 7 bases. This CDR3 is built from 14 residues. V lost 4 bases, J lost 6 bases, and 6 bases stayed unmatched. The germline gives CDR1 KGHSH, CDR2 LQKENI. The CDR3 is CASSRAGAGNEQFF. The CDR3 DNA reads as TGTGCCAGCTCACGGGCGGGAGCGGGCAATGAGCAGTTCTTC.

The rearrangement links TRBV11-2 to TRBJ2-3; TRBD2 aligns across 8 bases. With V trimmed by 3 bases and J by 2 bases, 4 bases remained unmatched. CDR1 is SGHAT, CDR2 FQNNGV, per germline. The CDR3 extends over 15 amino acids. CDR3 protein: CASSFVAGYTDTQYF. CDR3 bases: TGTGCCAGCAGCTTCGTAGCGGGGTACACAGATACGCAGTATTTT.

The rearrangement uses TRBV7-6 and TRBJ2-5; TRBD2 agrees at 11 bases. The CDR3 runs to 15 residues. The germline V gene encodes CDR1 SGHVS and CDR2 FNYEAQ. The J segment lost 5 bases and the V segment lost 4 bases, leaving 6 bases of the junction unmatched. CDR3 nucleotide sequence: TGTGCCAGCAGCTCCGTAGCGGGAGGGCGGGAGACCCAGTACTTC. Translation gives CASSSVAGGRETQYF.

The rearrangement uses TRBV27 and TRBJ2-6, with D hard to call. Germline values: CDR1 MNHEY, CDR2 SMNVEV (reference sequence). Deletions cut 6 bases from V and 0 bases from J, with 18 bases between. CDR3 length: 18 amino acids. CDR3 in amino acids: CASSFGLGGISGANVLTF. CDR3 sequence (DNA): TGTGCCAGCAGCTTCGGTTTAGGTGGCATCTCTGGGGCCAACGTCCTGACTTTC.

This clone was detected only a few times. The V call is TRBV18, the J call TRBJ2-6; the match to TRBD1 covers 8 bases. The germline CDR1 and CDR2 sequences are KGHSH and LQKENI. This CDR3 spans 17 amino acids. After removal of 3 bases from V and 1 base from J, the junction contained 5 bases not matched to a gene. CDR3 DNA sequence: TGTGCCAGCTCACCGTCCGGGACAGGATCTGGGGCCAACGTCCTGACTTTC. Encoded protein: CASSPSGTGSGANVLTF. Full variable domain (missing parts from reference TRBV18 and TRBJ2-6): NAGVMQNPRHLVRRRGQEARLRCSPMKGHSHVYWYRQLPEEGLKFMVYLQKENIIDESGMPKERFSAEFPKEGPSILRIQQVVRGDSAAYFCASSPSGTGSGANVLTFGAGSRLTVL.

The DNA for the CDR3 is TGCGCCAGCAGCCCCTTAGCGGGAGGGGCCTACGAGCAGTACTTC. It yields the protein CASSPLAGGAYEQYF. The rearrangement links TRBV4-3 to TRBJ2-7, with TRBD2 identical over 11 bases. The CDR3 consists of 15 residues. Germline lookup yields CDR1 LGHNA and CDR2 YSLEER. J was trimmed by 2 bases and V by 4 bases; bases with no gene match: 4.

The J gene is TRBJ2-3, the V gene TRBV29-1; the match to TRBD1 covers 7 bases. CDR1 is SQVTM, CDR2 ANQGSEA, per germline. This CDR3 has 15 residues. With V trimmed by 5 bases and J by 3 bases, 11 bases remained unmatched. The CDR3 DNA is TGCAGCGTTCTGGACAGGAGATTAGCAACAGATACGCAGTATTTT. Protein sequence: CSVLDRRLATDTQYF.

This rearrangement joins TRBV29-1 to TRBJ2-7, with 10 nucleotides matching TRBD2. Germline assignment: CDR1 SQVTM and CDR2 ANQGSEA. V shed 6 bases and J 2 bases; nucleotides not matched to a gene: 7. This CDR3 is built from 14 residues. CDR3 DNA: TGCAGCGTGGGGACTAGCGACGGGACCTACGAGCAGTACTTC. Encoded protein: CSVGTSDGTYEQYF.

The V call is TRBV28, the J call TRBJ2-1, with 14 bases that match TRBD2. In germline, CDR1 is MDHEN, CDR2 SYDVKM. Trimming cost V 6 bases and J 7 bases; bases outside gene matches: 17. The length of the CDR3 is 19 residues. The CDR3 reads CASSPRTSGRKPGWNEQFF. The CDR3 nucleotides are TGTGCCAGCAGCCCACGGACTAGCGGGAGGAAACCAGGGTGGAATGAGCAGTTCTTC.

CDR3 in DNA: TGTGCCATCAGTGAGAGTAGGCAGGATAACTATGGCTACACCTTC. Amino acid sequence: CAISESRQDNYGYTF. The chain links TRBV10-3 to TRBJ1-2; D is unresolved. This CDR3 has 15 residues. The germline CDR1 and CDR2 sequences are ENHRY and SYGVKD. V was clipped by 2 bases and J by 1 base, with 11 bases between them.

In its sample, this clone was seen a few times. This chain links TRBV30 with TRBJ2-1; 8 bases match TRBD2. Looked up from germline, CDR1 is GTSNPN and CDR2 is SVGIG (reference sequence). V trimming: 3 bases; J trimming: 6 bases; junction bases outside the gene matches: 10. CDR3 length: 15 amino acids. DNA for the CDR3: TGTGCCTGGAGCGGAGCGGGAGTGGGGGGCAATGAGCAGTTCTTC. Its protein is CAWSGAGVGGNEQFF.